A single sample is the source of the 25 T cell receptor beta chains below, sequenced in a study of blood T cell repertoires in COVID-19. Method: immunoSEQ multiplex PCR; TCRdb's copy keeps in-frame clones and lacks some. This sample yields 35,000 or so clones, of which around nine tenths are seen a single time; around 40% belongs to the top ten. Sequencing used peripheral blood. These receptors all stem from a man aged 60 to 69 with active or convalescent COVID-19.

This chain uses TRBV28 with TRBJ2-2; 8 positions match TRBD1. Unmatched junction bases numbered 17, after V lost 3 bases and J lost 2 bases. The CDR3 loop spans 20 amino acids. Germline V CDR1 and CDR2: MDHEN, SYDVKM. CDR3 sequence (DNA): TGTGCCAGCAGTTTGATCGGTGACCCAGGGGGCGGCCTTAACACCGGGGAGCTGTTTTTT. This gives the protein CASSLIGDPGGGLNTGELFF.

The chain recombines TRBV14 with TRBJ1-5; 10 nucleotides align to TRBD1. This CDR3 is built from 16 residues. Germline V gene sequence: CDR1 SGHDN, CDR2 FVKESK. Trimming cost V 2 bases and J 5 bases; bases outside gene matches: 6. The CDR3 protein is CASSQNPGQGYQPQHF. The CDR3 DNA follows: TGTGCCAGCAGCCAAAATCCGGGACAGGGGTATCAGCCCCAGCATTTT.

This chain joins TRBV7-2 and TRBJ1-3; 8 bases are a match to TRBD1. The germline V gene has CDR1 SGHTA and CDR2 FQGNSA. J lost 0 bases, V lost 5 bases, and 9 bases had no gene match. CDR3 length equals 17 residues. The CDR3 reads CASSTQPGTGSGNTIYF. Here the CDR3 DNA reads TGTGCCAGCAGCACCCAGCCCGGGACAGGCTCTGGAAACACCATATATTTT.

The chain combines TRBV6-6 with TRBJ1-1; 7 nucleotides line up with TRBD1. The CDR3 has 14 amino acids. V was clipped by 7 bases and J by 0 bases; unmatched bases: 5. Germline V gene sequence: CDR1 MNHNY, CDR2 SVGAGI (reference sequence). The CDR3 DNA reads TGTGCCAGCATTCCGGGACAGTTGAACACTGAAGCTTTCTTT. Its translation: CASIPGQLNTEAFF.

The chain combines TRBV30 with TRBJ1-2, with a weak D call TRBD1 (5 bases). V was cut by 5 bases and J by 4 bases, with 14 bases left in between. The germline V gene has CDR1 GTSNPN and CDR2 SVGIG (reference sequence). This CDR3 comprises 13 residues. CDR3 protein: CAWGACSSYGYTF. The DNA for the CDR3 is TGTGCCTGGGGGGCATGCAGTAGCTATGGCTACACCTTC.

This chain uses TRBV21-1 with TRBJ1-3; the DNA was not used to check the table's D call, TRBD1. TRBV21-1 is a pseudogene segment. This CDR3 spans 17 amino acids. The CDR3 bases are TGTGCCAGCAGCAAATCCAGGCCAAGCTACTCTGGAAACACCATATATTTT. It yields the protein CASSKSRPSYSGNTIYF.

The rearrangement links TRBV9 to TRBJ2-5, with TRBD1 matching 11 bases. Germline-derived CDR1 and CDR2 are SGDLS and YYNGEE. The CDR3 totals 14 residues. With 2 bases clipped from V and 5 bases from J, the junction kept 2 bases outside the gene matches. The CDR3 DNA follows: TGTGCCAGCAGCGTGGGACAGGGGGGGGAGACCCAGTACTTC. Protein: CASSVGQGGETQYF.

The chain joins TRBV19 to TRBJ1-4; D perhaps matches TRBD1 (5 bases). Germline V gene sequence: CDR1 LNHDA, CDR2 SQIVND (reference sequence). This CDR3 region has 17 residues. Trimming took 5 bases from V and 6 from J, leaving 22 bases between them. CDR3 loop: CASSPVPGHTWDEKLFF. In DNA form, the CDR3 reads TGTGCCAGTAGTCCAGTCCCTGGACATACCTGGGATGAAAAACTGTTTTTT.

The rearrangement uses TRBV27 and TRBJ1-1, with TRBD1 as a possible D gene (5 bases). The germline gives CDR1 MNHEY, CDR2 SMNVEV (reference sequence). Trimming left V 2 bases short and J 1 base short, with 17 bases between. The CDR3 runs to 17 residues. CDR3 sequence: CASSLSGTYWRNTEAFF. The CDR3 DNA follows: TGTGCCAGCAGTTTAAGCGGGACCTACTGGCGGAACACTGAAGCTTTCTTT.

The rearrangement joins TRBV3-1 (or the pseudogene TRBV3-2) to TRBJ1-5; 8 bases line up with TRBD1. CDR1 and CDR2 (germline): LGHDT, YNNKEL (reference sequence). The CDR3 is 13 residues long. J was trimmed by 9 bases and V by 5 bases; bases with no gene match: 6. For the CDR3, the DNA is TGTGCCAGCAGCTCAGGACAGGGTGGGCCCCAGCATTTT. Translation: CASSSGQGGPQHF.

This clone has just one count. The chain links TRBV7-3 to TRBJ1-2, with D possibly being TRBD1 (6 bases). Deletions cut 0 bases from V and 8 bases from J, with 22 bases between. This CDR3 is built from 17 residues. The V gene's germline CDR1 is SGHTA and CDR2 FQGTGA. This CDR3 reads CASSLTWDTGLTGGYTF. In DNA form, the CDR3 reads TGTGCCAGCAGCTTAACCTGGGACACAGGTTTGACGGGAGGCTACACCTTC.

This chain joins TRBV6-5 and TRBJ1-4; D is perhaps TRBD1 (6 bases). V was shortened by 2 bases and J by 3 bases, with 10 bases between the two germline ends. Per germline, CDR1 MNHEY and CDR2 SVGAGI. CDR3 size: 15 residues. CDR3 loop: CASSYGGASNEKLFF. The CDR3 DNA sequence: TGTGCCAGCAGTTACGGGGGGGCGTCTAATGAAAAACTGTTTTTT.

This clone was detected a few times. This chain links TRBV7-9 with TRBJ1-5, with 7 bases lining up with TRBD1. The V gene's germline CDR1 is SEHNR and CDR2 FQNEAQ (reference sequence). The CDR3 has 14 amino acids. The J segment lost 7 bases and the V segment lost 5 bases, leaving 8 bases of the junction unmatched. As DNA, the CDR3 is TGTGCCAGCAGCCCGACAGGGCCTCACCAGCCCCAGCATTTT. Its protein product is CASSPTGPHQPQHF.

V gene TRBV4-2 combines with J gene TRBJ1-1; 8 nucleotides align to TRBD1. J was trimmed by 5 bases and V by 3 bases; bases with no gene match: 8. The CDR3 runs to 15 residues. The germline V gene encodes CDR1 LGHNA and CDR2 YNFKEQ. CDR3 region: CASSHTTGGRTEAFF. CDR3 sequence (DNA): TGTGCCAGCAGCCATACCACAGGGGGGAGAACTGAAGCTTTCTTT.

The chain couples TRBV29-1 to TRBJ1-1; D remains ambiguous. Trimming took off 7 bases at V and 1 base at J, with 7 bases between the two ends. This CDR3 contains 11 residues. Germline assignment: CDR1 SQVTM and CDR2 ANQGSEA. Written as DNA, the CDR3 is TGCAGCGCGGACGGGAACACTGAAGCTTTCTTT. As protein: CSADGNTEAFF.

Notes on this clone: The same CDR3 arises from other DNA sequences in this sample as well. This chain uses TRBV9 with TRBJ1-3; D is unresolved. The CDR3 is 14 amino acids. The germline V gene has CDR1 SGDLS and CDR2 YYNGEE. Trimming stripped 0 bases from V and 2 bases from J, with 6 bases between. CDR3 loop: CASSVVSTGNTIYF. CDR3 coding DNA: TGTGCCAGCAGCGTAGTCTCTACTGGAAACACCATATATTTT. Based on the CDR3 plus reference TRBV9 and TRBJ1-3, the full variable domain is DSGVTQTPKHLITATGQRVTLRCSPRSGDLSVYWYQQSLDQGLQFLIQYYNGEERAKGNILERFSAQQFPDLHSELNLSSLELGDSALYFCASSVVSTGNTIYFGEGSWLTVV.

This chain connects TRBV3-1 (or the pseudogene TRBV3-2) to TRBJ2-1, with D maybe TRBD1 (6 bases). The CDR3 is 18 residues long. V lost 0 bases to trimming and J lost 4 bases, with 19 bases between them. Germline CDR1 and CDR2: LGHDT and YNNKEL (reference sequence). CDR3 protein: CASSQDSRLGARYNEQFF. In DNA form, the CDR3 reads TGTGCCAGCAGCCAAGATAGCCGTTTGGGGGCAAGATACAATGAGCAGTTCTTC.

This clone was recorded only once. The V call is TRBV5-8, the J call TRBJ1-2; 9 bases align to TRBD1. Germline-derived CDR1 and CDR2 are SGHTS and YDEGEE. V trimming: 4 bases; J trimming: 4 bases; junction bases outside the gene matches: 5. This CDR3 is built from 14 residues. The CDR3 loop is CASSPTGQGYGYTF. CDR3 DNA sequence: TGTGCCAGCAGCCCCACGGGACAGGGCTATGGCTACACCTTC.

The chain combines TRBV19 with TRBJ2-1; 13 bases are shared with TRBD2. The junction had 2 bases not matched to a gene; V was cut back by 3 bases and J by 6 bases. The CDR3 runs 15 residues. Per germline, CDR1 LNHDA and CDR2 SQIVND (reference sequence). The CDR3 reads CASSIRTSGGNEQFF. The CDR3 DNA sequence: TGTGCCAGTAGTATCCGGACTAGCGGGGGCAATGAGCAGTTCTTC.

Written as DNA, the CDR3 is TGCGCCAGCAGCTCCGGGTCTCACACCGGGGAGCTGTTTTTT. The encoded protein is CASSSGSHTGELFF. The chain employs TRBV5-1 and TRBJ2-2; D not resolved. The length of the CDR3 is 14 residues. Germline V gene data show CDR1 as SGHRS and CDR2 as YFSETQ. V was pared by 3 bases and J by 3 bases, with 9 bases between. The full variable domain, its missing parts supplied by reference TRBV5-1 and TRBJ2-2, is KAGVTQTPRYLIKTRGQQVTLSCSPISGHRSVSWYQQTPGQGLQFLFEYFSETQRNKGNFPGRFSGRQFSNSRSEMNVSTLELGDSALYLCASSSGSHTGELFFGEGSRLTVL.

The rearrangement links TRBV7-9 to TRBJ1-4; tentative D call: TRBD1 (6 bases). CDR3 length: 15 residues. Trimming left V 1 base short and J 2 bases short, with 8 bases between. CDR1 is SEHNR and CDR2 is FQNEAQ in the germline V gene (reference sequence). CDR3 in amino acids: CASSLEGVTNEKLFF. CDR3 DNA sequence: TGTGCCAGCAGCTTAGAGGGGGTCACTAATGAAAAACTGTTTTTT.

This clone is a singleton in its sample. This rearrangement joins TRBV19 to TRBJ2-3; 13 positions match TRBD2. This CDR3 region has 16 residues. V was pared by 6 bases and J by 3 bases, with 6 bases of the junction left unmatched. From germline, CDR1 is LNHDA and CDR2 SQIVND (reference sequence). This CDR3 reads CASRVSGLAGTDTQYF. CDR3 sequence (DNA): TGTGCCAGTAGAGTGTCGGGACTAGCGGGAACAGATACGCAGTATTTT.

V and J are TRBV4-1 and TRBJ2-7; 9 bases match TRBD2. Looked up from germline, CDR1 is MGHRA and CDR2 is YSYEKL. V trimming: 1 base; J trimming: 4 bases; junction bases outside the gene matches: 5. This CDR3 region has 15 residues. CDR3: CASSQVAGEVYEQYF. The CDR3 DNA reads TGCGCCAGCAGCCAAGTAGCGGGAGAAGTATACGAGCAGTACTTC.

About this clone itself: Other DNA sequences in the same sample also yield this CDR3. V usage is TRBV7-2 and J usage is TRBJ2-2, with 8 nucleotides matching TRBD1. The germline V gene has CDR1 SGHTA and CDR2 FQGNSA. The CDR3 has 16 amino acids. V lost 5 bases and J lost 7; bases outside the gene matches: 12. This CDR3 is CASSPLGQGRGGELFF. CDR3 in DNA: TGTGCCAGCAGCCCTCTCGGACAGGGTCGGGGCGGGGAGCTGTTTTTT.

The chain recombines TRBV5-6 with TRBJ2-2; TRBD2 is a possible D gene (5 bases). V lost 6 bases, J lost 2 bases, and 14 bases lay in between. The CDR3 is 15 residues long. CDR1 is SGHDT and CDR2 is YYEEEE in the germline V gene. The CDR3 reads CASTPGMTNTGELFF. The DNA of the CDR3 is TGTGCCAGCACCCCCGGGATGACTAACACCGGGGAGCTGTTTTTT.